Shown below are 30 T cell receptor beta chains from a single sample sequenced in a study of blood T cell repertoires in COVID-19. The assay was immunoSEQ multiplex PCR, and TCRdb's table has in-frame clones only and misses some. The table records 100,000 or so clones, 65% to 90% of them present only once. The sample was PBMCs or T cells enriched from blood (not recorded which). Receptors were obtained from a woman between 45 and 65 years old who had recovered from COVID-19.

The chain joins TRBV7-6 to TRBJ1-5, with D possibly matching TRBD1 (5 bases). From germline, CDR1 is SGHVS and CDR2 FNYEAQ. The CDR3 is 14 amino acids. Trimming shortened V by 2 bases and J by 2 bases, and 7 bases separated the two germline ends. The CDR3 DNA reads TGTGCCAGCAGCTTACCAGGGCGCAATCAGCCCCAGCATTTT. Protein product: CASSLPGRNQPQHF. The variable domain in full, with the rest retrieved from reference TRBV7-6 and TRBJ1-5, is GAGVSQSPRYKVTKRGQDVALRCDPISGHVSLYWYRQALGQGPEFLTYFNYEAQQDKSGLPNDRFSAERPEGSISTLTIQRTEQRDSAMYRCASSLPGRNQPQHFGDGTRLSIL.

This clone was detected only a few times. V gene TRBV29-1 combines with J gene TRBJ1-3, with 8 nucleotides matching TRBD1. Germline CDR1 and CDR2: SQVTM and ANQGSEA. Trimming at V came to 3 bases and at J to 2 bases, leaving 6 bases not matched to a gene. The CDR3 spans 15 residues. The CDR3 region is CSVEKARGPGNTIYF. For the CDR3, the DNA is TGCAGCGTTGAGAAGGCCAGGGGGCCTGGAAACACCATATATTTT.

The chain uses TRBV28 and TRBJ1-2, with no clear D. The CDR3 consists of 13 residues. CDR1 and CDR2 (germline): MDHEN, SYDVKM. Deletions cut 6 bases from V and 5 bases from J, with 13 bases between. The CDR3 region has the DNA TGTGCCAGCAGCAACTTAAAGGAGTATGGCTACACCTTC. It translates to CASSNLKEYGYTF.

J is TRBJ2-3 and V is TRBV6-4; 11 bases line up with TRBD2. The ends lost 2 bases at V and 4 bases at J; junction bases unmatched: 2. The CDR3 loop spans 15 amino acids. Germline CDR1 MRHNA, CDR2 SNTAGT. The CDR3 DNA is TGTGCCAGCAGTGACACTAGCGGGAGCGCAGATACGCAGTATTTT. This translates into CASSDTSGSADTQYF.

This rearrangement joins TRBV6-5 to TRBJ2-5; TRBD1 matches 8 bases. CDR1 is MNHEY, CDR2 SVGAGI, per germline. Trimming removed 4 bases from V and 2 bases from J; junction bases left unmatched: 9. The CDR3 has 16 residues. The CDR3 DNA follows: TGTGCCAGCAGTTCGCGGACAGGGTTAGTACAAGAGACCCAGTACTTC. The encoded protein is CASSSRTGLVQETQYF.

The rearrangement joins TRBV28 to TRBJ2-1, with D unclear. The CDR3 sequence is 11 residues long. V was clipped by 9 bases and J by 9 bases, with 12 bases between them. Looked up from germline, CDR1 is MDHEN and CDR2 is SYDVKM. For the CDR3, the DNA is TGTGCCAGTTCTATCAGAGGTGAGCAGTTCTTC. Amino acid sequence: CASSIRGEQFF.

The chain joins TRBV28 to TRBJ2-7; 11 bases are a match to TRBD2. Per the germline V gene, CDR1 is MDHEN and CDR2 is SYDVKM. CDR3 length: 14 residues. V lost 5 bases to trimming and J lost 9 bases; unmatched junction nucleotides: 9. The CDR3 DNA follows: TGTGCCAGCAGTCTCCTTAGCGGGAGGGACGGGCAGTACTTC. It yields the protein CASSLLSGRDGQYF.

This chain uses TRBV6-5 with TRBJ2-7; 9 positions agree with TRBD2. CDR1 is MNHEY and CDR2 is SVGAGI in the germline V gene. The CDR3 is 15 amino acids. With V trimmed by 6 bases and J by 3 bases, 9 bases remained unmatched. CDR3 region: CASSPPGLARYEQYF. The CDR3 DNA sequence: TGTGCCAGCAGCCCCCCCGGACTAGCGCGCTACGAGCAGTACTTC.

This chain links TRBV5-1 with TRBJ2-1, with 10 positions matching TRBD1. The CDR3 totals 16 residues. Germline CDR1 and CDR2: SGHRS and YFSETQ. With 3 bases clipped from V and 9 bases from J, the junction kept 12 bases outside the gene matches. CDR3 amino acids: CASSSFLGQGTGEQFF. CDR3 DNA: TGCGCCAGCAGCTCGTTTTTGGGACAGGGGACCGGTGAGCAGTTCTTC.

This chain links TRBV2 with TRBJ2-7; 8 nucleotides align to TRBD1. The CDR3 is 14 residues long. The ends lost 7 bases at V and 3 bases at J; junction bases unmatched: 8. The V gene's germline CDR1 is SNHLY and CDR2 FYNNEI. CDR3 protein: CASKPQGGSYEQYF. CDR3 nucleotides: TGTGCCAGCAAACCACAGGGGGGTAGCTACGAGCAGTACTTC. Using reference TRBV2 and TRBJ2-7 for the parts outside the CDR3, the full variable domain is EPEVTQTPSHQVTQMGQEVILRCVPISNHLYFYWYRQILGQKVEFLVSFYNNEISEKSEIFDDQFSVERPDGSNFTLKIRSTKLEDSAMYFCASKPQGGSYEQYFGPGTRLTVT.

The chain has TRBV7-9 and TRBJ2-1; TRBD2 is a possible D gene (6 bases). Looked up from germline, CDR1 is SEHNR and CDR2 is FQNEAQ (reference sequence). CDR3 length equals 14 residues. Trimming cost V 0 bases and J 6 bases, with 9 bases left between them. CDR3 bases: TGTGCCAGCAGCTTAGCGGGACTTGCCAATGAGCAGTTCTTC. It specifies CASSLAGLANEQFF.

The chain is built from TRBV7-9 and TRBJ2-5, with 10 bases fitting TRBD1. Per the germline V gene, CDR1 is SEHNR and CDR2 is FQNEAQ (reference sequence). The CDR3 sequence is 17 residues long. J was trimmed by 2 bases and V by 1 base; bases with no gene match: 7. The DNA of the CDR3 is TGTGCCAGCAGCTTAGGGTGGCCGGACAGGGGGCAAGAGACCCAGTACTTC. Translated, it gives CASSLGWPDRGQETQYF.

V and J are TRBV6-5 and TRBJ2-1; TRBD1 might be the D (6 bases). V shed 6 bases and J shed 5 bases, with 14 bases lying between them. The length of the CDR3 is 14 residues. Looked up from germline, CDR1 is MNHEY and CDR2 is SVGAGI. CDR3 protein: CASSSLKGDNEQFF. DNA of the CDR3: TGTGCCAGCAGCTCTTTAAAGGGGGACAATGAGCAGTTCTTC.

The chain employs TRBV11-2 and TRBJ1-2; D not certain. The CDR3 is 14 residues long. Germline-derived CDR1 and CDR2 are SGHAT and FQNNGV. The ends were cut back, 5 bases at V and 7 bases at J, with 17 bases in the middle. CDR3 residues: CASSPRRVFSGYTF. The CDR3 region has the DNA TGTGCCAGCAGCCCCAGGAGGGTATTCAGTGGCTACACCTTC.

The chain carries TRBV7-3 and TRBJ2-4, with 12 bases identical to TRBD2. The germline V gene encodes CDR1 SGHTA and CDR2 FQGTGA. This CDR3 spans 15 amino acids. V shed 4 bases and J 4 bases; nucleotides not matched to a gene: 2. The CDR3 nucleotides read TGTGCCAGCAGCTCAGGACTAGCGGGGAAAAACATTCAGTACTTC. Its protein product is CASSSGLAGKNIQYF.

CDR3 sequence: CASSQGGTGYTF. The CDR3 DNA reads as TGTGCCAGCAGCCAAGGGGGGACAGGCTACACCTTC. This chain joins TRBV3-1 (or the pseudogene TRBV3-2) and TRBJ1-2; a possible D gene is TRBD1 (6 bases). Deletions cut 1 base from V and 8 bases from J, with 8 bases between. The CDR3 runs 12 residues. Germline V gene lookup returns CDR1 LGHDT and CDR2 YNNKEL (reference sequence).

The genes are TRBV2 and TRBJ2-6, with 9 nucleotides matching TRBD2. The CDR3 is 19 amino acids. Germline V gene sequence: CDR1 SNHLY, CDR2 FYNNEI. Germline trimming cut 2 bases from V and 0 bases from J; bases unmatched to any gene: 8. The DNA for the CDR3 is TGTGCCAGCAGTGAACTCGGCCTAGCGGGGCTCTCTGGGGCCAACGTCCTGACTTTC. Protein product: CASSELGLAGLSGANVLTF.

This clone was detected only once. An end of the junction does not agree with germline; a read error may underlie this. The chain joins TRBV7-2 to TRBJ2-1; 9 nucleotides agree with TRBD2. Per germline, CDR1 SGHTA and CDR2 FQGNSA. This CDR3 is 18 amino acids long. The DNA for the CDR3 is TGTGCCAGCAGCTTAGCAGCGGGGGGCCGGGGATCCTCCAATGAGCAGTTCTTC. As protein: CASSLAAGGRGSSNEQFF.

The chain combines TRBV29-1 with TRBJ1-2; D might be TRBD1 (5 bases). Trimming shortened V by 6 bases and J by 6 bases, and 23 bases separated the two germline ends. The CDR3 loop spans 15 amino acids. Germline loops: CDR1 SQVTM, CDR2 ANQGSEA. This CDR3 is CSVADRGGNEDGYTF. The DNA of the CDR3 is TGCAGCGTAGCAGACCGGGGGGGAAATGAAGATGGCTACACCTTC. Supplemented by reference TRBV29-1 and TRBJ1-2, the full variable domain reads SAVISQKPSRDICQRGTSLTIQCQVDSQVTMMFWYRQQPGQSLTLIATANQGSEATYESGFVIDKFPISRPNLTFSTLTVSNMSPEDSSIYLCSVADRGGNEDGYTFGSGTRLTVV.

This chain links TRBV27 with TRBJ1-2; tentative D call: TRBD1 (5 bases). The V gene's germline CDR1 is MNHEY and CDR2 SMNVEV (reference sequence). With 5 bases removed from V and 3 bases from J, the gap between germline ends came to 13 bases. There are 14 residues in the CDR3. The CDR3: CASSPSGAHYGYTF. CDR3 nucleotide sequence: TGTGCCAGCAGTCCAAGCGGGGCGCACTATGGCTACACCTTC.

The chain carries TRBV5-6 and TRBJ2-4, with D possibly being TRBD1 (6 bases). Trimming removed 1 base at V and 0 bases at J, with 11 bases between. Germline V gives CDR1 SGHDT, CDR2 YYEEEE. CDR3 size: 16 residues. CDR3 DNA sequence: TGTGCCAGCAGCTTGTTGGGGGCCAGAGCCAAAAACATTCAGTACTTC. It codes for CASSLLGARAKNIQYF. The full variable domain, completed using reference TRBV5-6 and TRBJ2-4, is DAGVTQSPTHLIKTRGQQVTLRCSPKSGHDTVSWYQQALGQGPQFIFQYYEEEERQRGNFPDRFSGHQFPNYSSELNVNALLLGDSALYLCASSLLGARAKNIQYFGAGTRLSVL.

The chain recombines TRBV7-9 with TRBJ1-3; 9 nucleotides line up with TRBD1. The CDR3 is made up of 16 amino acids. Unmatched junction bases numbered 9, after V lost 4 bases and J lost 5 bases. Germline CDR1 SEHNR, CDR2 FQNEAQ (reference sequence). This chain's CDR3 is CASSSRDRDLRNTIYF. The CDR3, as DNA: TGTGCCAGCAGCTCCCGGGACAGGGATCTGAGAAACACCATATATTTT.

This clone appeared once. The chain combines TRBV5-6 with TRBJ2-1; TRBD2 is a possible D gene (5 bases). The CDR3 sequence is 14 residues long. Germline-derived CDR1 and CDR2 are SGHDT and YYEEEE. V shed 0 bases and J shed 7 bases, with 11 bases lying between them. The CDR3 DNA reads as TGTGCCAGCAGCTTGGGGCGGGTTCCTAATGAGCAGTTCTTC. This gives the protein CASSLGRVPNEQFF.

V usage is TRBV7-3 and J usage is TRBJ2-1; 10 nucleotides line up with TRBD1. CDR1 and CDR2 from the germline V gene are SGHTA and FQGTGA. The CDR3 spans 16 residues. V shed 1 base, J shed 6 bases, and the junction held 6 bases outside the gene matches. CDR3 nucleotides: TGTGCCAGCAGCTTAAATGTGGGGACAGGGGTCAATGAGCAGTTCTTC. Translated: CASSLNVGTGVNEQFF. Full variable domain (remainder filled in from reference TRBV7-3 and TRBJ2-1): GAGVSQTPSNKVTEKGKYVELRCDPISGHTALYWYRQSLGQGPEFLIYFQGTGAADDSGLPNDRFFAVRPEGSVSTLKIQRTERGDSAVYLCASSLNVGTGVNEQFFGPGTRLTVL.

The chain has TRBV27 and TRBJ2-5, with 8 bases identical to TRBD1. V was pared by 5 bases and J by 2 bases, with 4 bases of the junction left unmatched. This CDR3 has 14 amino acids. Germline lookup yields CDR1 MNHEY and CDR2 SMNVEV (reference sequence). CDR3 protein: CASSPWTGQETQYF. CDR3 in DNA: TGTGCCAGCAGTCCGTGGACAGGGCAAGAGACCCAGTACTTC.

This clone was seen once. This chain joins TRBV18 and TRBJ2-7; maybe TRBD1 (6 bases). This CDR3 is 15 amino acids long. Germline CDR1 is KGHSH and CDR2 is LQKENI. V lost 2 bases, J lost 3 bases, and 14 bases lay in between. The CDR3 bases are TGTGCCAGCTCACCAGCGGCAGGGGCCGACTACGAGCAGTACTTC. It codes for CASSPAAGADYEQYF. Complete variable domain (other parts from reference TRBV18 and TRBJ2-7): NAGVMQNPRHLVRRRGQEARLRCSPMKGHSHVYWYRQLPEEGLKFMVYLQKENIIDESGMPKERFSAEFPKEGPSILRIQQVVRGDSAAYFCASSPAAGADYEQYFGPGTRLTVT.

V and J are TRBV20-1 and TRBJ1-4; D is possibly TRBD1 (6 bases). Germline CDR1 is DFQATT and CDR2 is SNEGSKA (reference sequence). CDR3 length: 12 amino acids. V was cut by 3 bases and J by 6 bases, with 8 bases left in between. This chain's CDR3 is CSASRQDEKLFF. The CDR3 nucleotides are TGCAGTGCTAGTCGACAGGATGAAAAACTGTTTTTT.

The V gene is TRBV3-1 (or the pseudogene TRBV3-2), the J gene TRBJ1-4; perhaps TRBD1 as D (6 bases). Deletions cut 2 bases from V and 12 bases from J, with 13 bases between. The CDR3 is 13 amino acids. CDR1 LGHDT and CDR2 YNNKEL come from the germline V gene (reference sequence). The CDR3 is CASSQFGTPELFF. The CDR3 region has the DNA TGTGCCAGCAGCCAATTCGGGACACCCGAACTGTTTTTT.

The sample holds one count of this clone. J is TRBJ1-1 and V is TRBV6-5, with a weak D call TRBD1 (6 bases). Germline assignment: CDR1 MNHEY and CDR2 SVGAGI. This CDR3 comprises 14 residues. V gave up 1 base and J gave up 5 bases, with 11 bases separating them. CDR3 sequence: CASSYWGRGTEAFF. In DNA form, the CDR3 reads TGTGCCAGCAGTTACTGGGGGCGAGGGACTGAAGCTTTCTTT.

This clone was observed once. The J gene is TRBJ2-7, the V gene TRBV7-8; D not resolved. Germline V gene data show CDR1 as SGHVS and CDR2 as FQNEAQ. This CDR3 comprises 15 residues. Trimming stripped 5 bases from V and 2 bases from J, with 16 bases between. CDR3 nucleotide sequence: TGTGCCAGCAGCCCCGAGACTGGATTTCCCTACGAGCAGTACTTC. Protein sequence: CASSPETGFPYEQYF.